This passage covers 3 T cell receptor beta chains from one sample sequenced in a study of T cell changes during pregnancy in multiple sclerosis. Assay: immunoSEQ multiplex PCR; the TCRdb copy retains only in-frame clones and omits some. The sample shows 85,000 to 120,000 clones, about nine tenths of them seen only once. The source was peripheral blood, collected after pregnancy. Every receptor here comes from a female donor with multiple sclerosis, enrolled in a pregnancy study.

The chain uses TRBV19 and TRBJ1-5; D gene ambiguous. Looked up from germline, CDR1 is LNHDA and CDR2 is SQIVND (reference sequence). CDR3 size: 13 residues. Trimming took off 8 bases at V and 4 bases at J, with 12 bases between the two ends. CDR3 residues: CASSRLFNQPQHF. The CDR3 nucleotides are TGTGCCAGTTCCAGGCTGTTTAATCAGCCCCAGCATTTT.

The genes are TRBV9 and TRBJ1-2, with D perhaps TRBD1 (5 bases). This CDR3 comprises 14 residues. The germline V and J ends were trimmed by 0 bases and 4 bases, with 10 bases remaining between them. Germline V lookup: CDR1 SGDLS, CDR2 YYNGEE. CDR3 region: CASSVAQGRYGYTF. The CDR3 region has the DNA TGTGCCAGCAGCGTAGCTCAGGGTCGCTATGGCTACACCTTC.

The chain couples TRBV6-5 to TRBJ2-3, with D maybe TRBD1 (6 bases). Trimming pared 2 bases from V and 9 bases from J, leaving 18 bases between. This CDR3 spans 15 amino acids. Germline-derived CDR1 and CDR2 are MNHEY and SVGAGI. CDR3 in amino acids: CASSYTQQAQGTQYF. The CDR3 DNA reads TGTGCCAGCAGTTACACTCAACAGGCACAGGGAACGCAGTATTTT.